The 24 T cell receptor beta chains presented below share a single source sample, sequenced in a study of response to subunit inactivated influenza vaccine. TCRdb processed the RT-PCR reads anew with MiXCR; each CDR3 protein has one entry. The data contain about 480,000 distinct CDR3 sequences, roughly 23% of them singletons. The sample was CD4+ T cells sorted from PBMCs, taken more than 4 days after vaccination. These receptors originate from a man aged 45-65 years who received an inactivated influenza vaccine.

The chain employs TRBV5-1 and TRBJ2-3; no firm D call. CDR1 is SGHRS and CDR2 is YFSETQ in the germline V gene. V was trimmed by 4 bases and J by 4 bases, leaving 7 bases between them. The CDR3 has 12 amino acids. CDR3 sequence (DNA): TGCGCCAGCAGCGGTGACGCAGATACGCAGTATTTT. This encodes CASSGDADTQYF.

This clonotype was picked up a small number of times. The chain uses TRBV12-3 or TRBV12-4 and TRBJ1-1; 11 positions match TRBD1. The CDR3 has 14 residues. Trimming removed 4 bases from V and 12 bases from J; junction bases left unmatched: 10. The CDR3: CASSWGQGGGNPFF. Written as DNA, the CDR3 is TGTGCCAGCAGTTGGGGACAGGGGGGGGGTAATCCTTTCTTT.

The V call is TRBV4-3, the J call TRBJ1-1, with D possibly TRBD1 on 6 matching bases. The CDR3 runs to 17 residues. V lost 2 bases, J lost 6 bases, and 22 bases lay in between. Germline lookup yields CDR1 LGHNA and CDR2 YSLEER. The CDR3 coding sequence is TGCGCCAGCAGCCAATCGGGTTCGGGGGCCGGTTTACCTGAAGCTTTCTTT. Translated: CASSQSGSGAGLPEAFF.

The sample holds a few counts of this clonotype. The chain joins TRBV12-3 or TRBV12-4 to TRBJ2-3; D might be TRBD2 (6 bases). This CDR3 comprises 14 residues. Trimming left V 4 bases short and J 2 bases short, with 10 bases between. The CDR3 nucleotides read TGTGCCAGCAGTTGGTCGGGAGACACAGATACGCAGTATTTT. This translates into CASSWSGDTDTQYF.

The CDR3 DNA is TGTGCCAGCAGTTCACAGAAAAGTACCTACGAGCAGTACTTC. This gives the protein CASSSQKSTYEQYF. V gene TRBV6-5 combines with J gene TRBJ2-7; D not resolved. The germline CDR1 and CDR2 sequences are MNHEY and SVGAGI. V lost 4 bases to trimming and J lost 2 bases, with 12 bases between them. CDR3 length equals 14 residues.

The chain employs TRBV7-2 and TRBJ2-2, with D possibly TRBD2 on 5 matching bases. The length of the CDR3 is 16 residues. From germline, CDR1 is SGHTA and CDR2 FQGNSA. V was trimmed by 2 bases and J by 2 bases, leaving 12 bases between them. The CDR3 region is CASSLKGSANTGELFF. The CDR3 nucleotides are TGTGCCAGCAGCTTAAAGGGTAGCGCCAACACCGGGGAGCTGTTTTTT. Supplemented by reference TRBV7-2 and TRBJ2-2, the full variable domain reads GAGVSQSPSNKVTEKGKDVELRCDPISGHTALYWYRQSLGQGLEFLIYFQGNSAPDKSGLPSDRFSAERTGGSVSTLTIQRTQQEDSAVYLCASSLKGSANTGELFFGEGSRLTVL.

V is TRBV12-5 and J is TRBJ2-1, with D perhaps TRBD1 (5 bases). Germline lookup yields CDR1 LGHNT and CDR2 FRNRAP. The CDR3 loop spans 15 amino acids. The V end was cut by 5 bases, the J end by 3 bases, with 14 bases between. Here the CDR3 DNA reads TGTGCTAGTGGTATGGGGCGGATTGGCTACAATGAGCAGTTCTTC. It encodes CASGMGRIGYNEQFF.

This clonotype was seen a few times. The genes are TRBV2 and TRBJ2-7, with TRBD2 matching 10 bases. The germline V gene encodes CDR1 SNHLY and CDR2 FYNNEI. The V gene end was trimmed by 6 bases and the J gene end by 3 bases; junction bases not matched to a gene: 8. The CDR3 has 15 amino acids. CDR3 DNA sequence: TGTGCCAGCAGGGCCCAACTAGCGGGGCACTACGAGCAGTACTTC. This codes for CASRAQLAGHYEQYF.

This clonotype was picked up a small number of times. The chain combines TRBV29-1 with TRBJ1-1; TRBD1 might be the D (6 bases). The CDR3 runs 11 residues. Germline V gives CDR1 SQVTM, CDR2 ANQGSEA. V dropped 7 bases and J dropped 1 base, with 7 bases sitting between them. The CDR3 here is CSADRNTEAFF. In nucleotides, the CDR3 is TGCAGCGCGGACAGGAACACTGAAGCTTTCTTT.

V is TRBV6-2 or TRBV6-3 and J is TRBJ2-2; D call uncertain. V lost 2 bases to trimming and J lost 3 bases, with 13 bases between them. The CDR3 spans 16 residues. Germline assignment: CDR1 MNHEY and CDR2 SVGEGT. This CDR3 reads CASSYPGRSDTGELFF. Here the CDR3 DNA reads TGTGCCAGCAGTTACCCCGGCCGTTCTGACACCGGGGAGCTGTTTTTT.

V and J are TRBV6-2 or TRBV6-3 and TRBJ2-1; no clear D gene. Trimming shortened V by 5 bases and J by 7 bases, and 9 bases separated the two germline ends. The CDR3 covers 12 residues. Germline V gene sequence: CDR1 MNHEY, CDR2 SVGEGT. CDR3: CASSPPVNEQFF. For the CDR3, the DNA is TGTGCCAGCAGTCCCCCGGTAAATGAGCAGTTCTTC.

The chain employs TRBV25-1 and TRBJ1-4; D remains unclear. CDR3 length: 14 residues. The V gene lost 4 bases and the J gene lost 3 bases, with 9 bases spanning the gap. From germline, CDR1 is MGHDK and CDR2 SYGVNS. Here the CDR3 DNA reads TGTGCCAGCAGTGCTACGGGCCCTAATGAAAAACTGTTTTTT. This translates into CASSATGPNEKLFF.

This clonotype was found a few times. This chain connects TRBV5-1 to TRBJ2-1, with D unresolved. The CDR3 has 19 residues. The V end lost 1 base, the J end lost 4 bases, and 24 bases lay between the germline ends. The germline V gene encodes CDR1 SGHRS and CDR2 YFSETQ. The CDR3 spells CASSLRTPTTHSRYNEQFF. CDR3 nucleotide sequence: TGCGCCAGCAGCTTGAGGACCCCCACGACCCATTCTCGGTACAATGAGCAGTTCTTC.

This clonotype was recorded a few times. The J gene is TRBJ2-7, the V gene TRBV27; D is unresolved. With 2 bases removed from V and 6 bases from J, the gap between germline ends came to 11 bases. This CDR3 region has 13 residues. Germline-derived CDR1 and CDR2 are MNHEY and SMNVEV (reference sequence). The CDR3 DNA reads as TGTGCCAGCAGTTTAAAGGGATTGGGCGAGCAGTACTTC. This translates into CASSLKGLGEQYF.

This clonotype was observed a handful of times. The V gene is TRBV28, the J gene TRBJ2-7; D is unclear. The germline V and J ends were trimmed by 7 bases and 3 bases, with 10 bases remaining between them. Germline V gene sequence: CDR1 MDHEN, CDR2 SYDVKM. The CDR3 contains 12 residues. The CDR3 DNA is TGTGCCAGCACGGGTCTTGGCTACGAGCAGTACTTC. Its translation is CASTGLGYEQYF.

V is TRBV20-1 and J is TRBJ2-7; the D call may be TRBD1 or TRBD2 (5 bases each). The V and J ends lost 4 bases and 2 bases respectively, with 9 bases between them. Germline V CDR1 and CDR2: DFQATT, SNEGSKA (reference sequence). The CDR3 runs to 12 residues. For the CDR3, the DNA is TGCAGTGCTATGGGACCCACCTACGAGCAGTACTTC. Its protein product is CSAMGPTYEQYF.

The DNA for the CDR3 is TGCAGTGCCCCAGGGGGGAACAATCAGCCCCAGCATTTT. Translated, it gives CSAPGGNNQPQHF. This chain links TRBV20-1 with TRBJ1-5, with 7 bases identical to TRBD1. Per the germline V gene, CDR1 is DFQATT and CDR2 is SNEGSKA (reference sequence). Germline trimming cut 6 bases from V and 3 bases from J; bases unmatched to any gene: 5. This CDR3 is 13 amino acids long.

V and J are TRBV5-1 and TRBJ2-1; TRBD2 matches at 12 bases. The junction had 10 bases not matched to a gene; V was cut back by 5 bases and J by 1 base. CDR1 SGHRS and CDR2 YFSETQ come from the germline V gene. The CDR3 runs to 18 residues. The CDR3 coding sequence is TGCGCCAGCAGTCCCCTAGCGGGAGGGCCGTCGTCCTACAATGAGCAGTTCTTC. This encodes CASSPLAGGPSSYNEQFF.

V is TRBV12-3 or TRBV12-4 and J is TRBJ1-5; the D is unclear. This CDR3 comprises 12 residues. Trimming left V 2 bases short and J 13 bases short, with 12 bases between. CDR3 nucleotide sequence: TGTGCCAGCAGTTTAATGGGCAGCCGACAGCATTTT. It codes for CASSLMGSRQHF.

A note on this clonotype: One end of the junction is discordant with germline, which a read error may explain. The chain joins TRBV29-1 to TRBJ1-5; D is unresolved. Germline CDR1 SQVTM, CDR2 ANQGSEA. The CDR3 has 13 residues. CDR3 residues: CIVGWSGNQPQHF. CDR3 in DNA: TGCATCGTTGGGTGGTCGGGCAATCAGCCCCAGCATTTT.

In this sample, this clonotype turned up a few times. CDR3 DNA sequence: TGTGCCAGCGTACGGGACAGGGGAACTGAAGCTTTCTTT. It translates to CASVRDRGTEAFF. V usage is TRBV6-1 and J usage is TRBJ1-1, with 10 bases aligning to TRBD1. V gave up 8 bases and J gave up 5 bases; unmatched junction bases: 5. CDR3 length: 13 amino acids. CDR1 is MNHNS, CDR2 SASEGT, per germline.

The chain uses TRBV4-2 and TRBJ1-1; weak D call: TRBD1 (5 bases). The CDR3 is 19 residues long. Trimming removed 0 bases at V and 1 base at J, with 21 bases between. Germline lookup yields CDR1 LGHNA and CDR2 YNFKEQ. The CDR3 DNA is TGTGCCAGCAGCCAAGATCGTACATGGGGCGGCGCGGGGAACACTGAAGCTTTCTTT. Encoded protein: CASSQDRTWGGAGNTEAFF.

This chain links TRBV5-1 with TRBJ1-1, with D unclear. The length of the CDR3 is 14 residues. Germline CDR1 is SGHRS and CDR2 is YFSETQ. V was trimmed by 4 bases and J by 5 bases, leaving 15 bases between them. DNA of the CDR3: TGCGCCAGCAGCACATGGCGTATGGAGACTGAAGCTTTCTTT. Translation: CASSTWRMETEAFF.

V and J are TRBV29-1 and TRBJ2-7, with D uncertain. Germline-derived CDR1 and CDR2 are SQVTM and ANQGSEA. V was clipped by 4 bases and J by 0 bases, with 10 bases between them. The CDR3 is 13 residues long. DNA of the CDR3: TGCAGCGTTGGCGGACGTAGCTCCTACGAGCAGTACTTC. This gives the protein CSVGGRSSYEQYF.